This is a list of T cell receptor beta chains from one sample in a study of T cell responses to AZD1222 COVID-19 vaccine. The method was immunoSEQ multiplex PCR; TCRdb's version includes in-frame clones alone and lacks a portion of them. The sample carries some 99,000 clones, roughly nine tenths recorded once. Specimen: peripheral blood, collected on day 0 of AZD1222 vaccination. The receptors derive from an adult in good health. Both conserved end residues are trimmed from each CDR3.

v_call | cdr3_aa
TRBV2 | ASSELRGGMIGELF
TRBV7-9 | ASRGQGYEQY
TRBV10-1 | ASSPGLGLGRTDTQY
TRBV14 | ASSPRRLGDSPLH
TRBV19 | ASSRKGVLSNQPQH
TRBV29-1 | RVGHGTEAF
TRBV28 | ASSLGTANTGELF
TRBV24-1 | ATSPATGFLTDTQY
TRBV6-5 | ASRPGAEGTIY
TRBV7-2 | ASSLGYLSYEQY
TRBV28 | ASSGRDWDSSSYNSPLH
TRBV9 | ASSSGPGSPLH
TRBV5-4 | ASSRTAAATNEKLF
TRBV28 | ASSLGEGGVVGETQY
TRBV10-1 | ASSERTDSPLH
TRBV25-1 | ASSEYKNTGELF
TRBV7-3 | ASSLFAGSSTDTQY
TRBV21-1 | ASNNRVRYGGYT
TRBV2 | ASTEWGGSYGYT
TRBV29-1 | SVAGVSSDTQY
TRBV30 | AWSNTEAF
TRBV10-1 | ASSEGQGARLEAF
TRBV11-3 | ASSDRGREETQY
TRBV14 | ASSQVQGAATEAF
TRBV7-2 | ASSPTGVGSGNTIY
TRBV6-6 | ASSPSGTYNEQF
TRBV5-1 | ASSSIGGSDTQY
TRBV19 | ASSIATGAYEQY
TRBV11-2 | ASSQTGAEAF
TRBV10-3 | AISGSEQLNTGELF
TRBV4-1 | ASSQDGAGQETQY
TRBV3-1/TRBV3-2 | ASSQGSAQGALKGYT
TRBV6-1 | ASSATGVRAKNIQY
TRBV4-2 | ASSQFRLAGPADTQY
TRBV7-9 | ASSVGLRSNEQF
TRBV28 | ASSGQGQPQH
TRBV7-2 | ASSYQGGETYEQY
TRBV7-2 | ASSLSGMNTEAF
TRBV19 | ASSARNRGLNYGYT
TRBV6-1 | ASSDQGRGTEAF